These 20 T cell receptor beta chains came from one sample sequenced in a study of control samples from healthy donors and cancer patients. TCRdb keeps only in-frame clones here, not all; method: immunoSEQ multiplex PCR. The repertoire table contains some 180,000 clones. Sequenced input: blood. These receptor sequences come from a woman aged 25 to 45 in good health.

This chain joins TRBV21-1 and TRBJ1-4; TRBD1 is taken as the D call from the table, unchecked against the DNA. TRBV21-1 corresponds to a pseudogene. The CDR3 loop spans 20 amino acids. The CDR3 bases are TGTGCCAGCAGCAGCTCTTTCTACAGGGGGCGAACGGTCCGCCGCGAAAAACTGTTTTTT. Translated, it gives CASSSSFYRGRTVRREKLFF.

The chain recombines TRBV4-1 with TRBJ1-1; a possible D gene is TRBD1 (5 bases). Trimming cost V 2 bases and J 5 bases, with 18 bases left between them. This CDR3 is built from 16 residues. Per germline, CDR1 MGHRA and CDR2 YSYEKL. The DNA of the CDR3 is TGCGCCAGCAGCCAAAAAGAACGGGGGAGGAGGACTGAAGCTTTCTTT. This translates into CASSQKERGRRTEAFF.

The CDR3 coding sequence is TGTGCCATCAGTGAGTCAGGGGGGCTTAACTATGGCTACACCTTC. As protein: CAISESGGLNYGYTF. The genes are TRBV10-3 and TRBJ1-2; a possible D gene is TRBD1 (6 bases). Germline lookup yields CDR1 ENHRY and CDR2 SYGVKD. V lost 0 bases and J 1 base, leaving 9 bases between the germline ends. The CDR3 runs 15 residues.

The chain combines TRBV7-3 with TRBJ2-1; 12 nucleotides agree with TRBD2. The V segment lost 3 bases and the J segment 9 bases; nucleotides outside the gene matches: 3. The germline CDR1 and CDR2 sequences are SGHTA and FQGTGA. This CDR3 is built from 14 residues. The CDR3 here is CASSFGLAGTEQFF. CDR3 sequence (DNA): TGTGCCAGCAGCTTCGGACTAGCGGGGACTGAGCAGTTCTTC.

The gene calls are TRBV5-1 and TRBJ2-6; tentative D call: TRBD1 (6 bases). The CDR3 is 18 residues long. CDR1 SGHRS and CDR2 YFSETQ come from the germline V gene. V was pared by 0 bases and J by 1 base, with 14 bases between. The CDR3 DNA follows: TGCGCCAGCAGCTTGGTGCCACAGGGTAATTCTGGGGCCAACGTCCTGACTTTC. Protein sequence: CASSLVPQGNSGANVLTF.

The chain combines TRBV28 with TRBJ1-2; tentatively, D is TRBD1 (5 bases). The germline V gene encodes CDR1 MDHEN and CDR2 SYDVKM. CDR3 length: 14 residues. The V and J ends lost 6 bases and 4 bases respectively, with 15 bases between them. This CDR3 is CASRPQITGYGYTF. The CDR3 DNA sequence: TGTGCCAGCAGACCCCAGATAACAGGCTATGGCTACACCTTC.

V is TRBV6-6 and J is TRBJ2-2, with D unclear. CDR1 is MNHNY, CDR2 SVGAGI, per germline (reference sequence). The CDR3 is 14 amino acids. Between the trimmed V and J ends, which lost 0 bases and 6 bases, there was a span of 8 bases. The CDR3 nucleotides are TGTGCCAGCAGTTACTCGGAGACCCCCGGGGAGCTGTTTTTT. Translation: CASSYSETPGELFF.

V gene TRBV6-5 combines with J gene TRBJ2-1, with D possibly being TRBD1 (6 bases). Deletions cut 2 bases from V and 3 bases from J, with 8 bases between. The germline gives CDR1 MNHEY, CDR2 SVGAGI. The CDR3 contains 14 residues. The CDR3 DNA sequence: TGTGCCAGCAGTTACAAGGGGGTCTACAATGAGCAGTTCTTC. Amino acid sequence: CASSYKGVYNEQFF.

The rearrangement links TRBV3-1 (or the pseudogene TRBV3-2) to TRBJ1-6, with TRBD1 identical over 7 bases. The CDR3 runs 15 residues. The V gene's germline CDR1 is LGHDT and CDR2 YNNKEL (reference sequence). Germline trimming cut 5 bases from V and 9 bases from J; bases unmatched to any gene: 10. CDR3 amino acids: CASSGRGTLSSPLHF. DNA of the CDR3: TGTGCCAGCAGCGGCAGGGGGACGCTATCTTCACCCCTCCACTTT.

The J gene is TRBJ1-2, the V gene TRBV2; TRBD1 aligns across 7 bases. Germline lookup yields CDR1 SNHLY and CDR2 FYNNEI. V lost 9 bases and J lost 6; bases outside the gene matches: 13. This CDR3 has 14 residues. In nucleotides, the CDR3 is TGTGCCAGGAACCTCCTTGACAGGGAAGATGGCTACACCTTC. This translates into CARNLLDREDGYTF. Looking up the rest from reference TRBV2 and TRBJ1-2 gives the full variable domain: EPEVTQTPSHQVTQMGQEVILRCVPISNHLYFYWYRQILGQKVEFLVSFYNNEISEKSEIFDDQFSVERPDGSNFTLKIRSTKLEDSAMYFCARNLLDREDGYTFGSGTRLTVV.

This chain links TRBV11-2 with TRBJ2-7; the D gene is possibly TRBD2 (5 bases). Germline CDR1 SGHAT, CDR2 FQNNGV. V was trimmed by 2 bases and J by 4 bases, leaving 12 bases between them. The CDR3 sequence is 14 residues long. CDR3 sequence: CASSLRRPYYEQYF. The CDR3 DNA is TGTGCCAGCAGCTTAAGGAGGCCATATTACGAGCAGTACTTC.

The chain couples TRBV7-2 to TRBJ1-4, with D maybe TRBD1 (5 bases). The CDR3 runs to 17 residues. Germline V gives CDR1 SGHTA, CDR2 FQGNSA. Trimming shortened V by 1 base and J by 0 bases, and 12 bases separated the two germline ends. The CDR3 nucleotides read TGTGCCAGCAGCTTAGTAGTGGGGCCCGCAACTAATGAAAAACTGTTTTTT. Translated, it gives CASSLVVGPATNEKLFF. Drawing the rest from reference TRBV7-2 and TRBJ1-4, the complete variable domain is GAGVSQSPSNKVTEKGKDVELRCDPISGHTALYWYRQSLGQGLEFLIYFQGNSAPDKSGLPSDRFSAERTGGSVSTLTIQRTQQEDSAVYLCASSLVVGPATNEKLFFGSGTQLSVL.

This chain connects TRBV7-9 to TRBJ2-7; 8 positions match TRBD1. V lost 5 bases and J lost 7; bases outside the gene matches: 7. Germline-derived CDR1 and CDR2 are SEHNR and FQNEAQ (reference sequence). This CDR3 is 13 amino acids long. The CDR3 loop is CASSLDRGEEQYF. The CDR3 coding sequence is TGTGCCAGCAGCCTCGACAGGGGAGAGGAGCAGTACTTC. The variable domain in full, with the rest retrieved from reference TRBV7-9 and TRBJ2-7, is DTGVSQNPRHKITKRGQNVTFRCDPISEHNRLYWYRQTLGQGPEFLTYFQNEAQLEKSRLLSDRFSAERPKGSFSTLEIQRTEQGDSAMYLCASSLDRGEEQYFGPGTRLTVT.

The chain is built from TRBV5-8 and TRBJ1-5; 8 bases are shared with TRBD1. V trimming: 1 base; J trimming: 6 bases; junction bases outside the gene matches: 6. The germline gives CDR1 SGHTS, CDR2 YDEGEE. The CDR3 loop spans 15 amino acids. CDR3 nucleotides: TGTGCCAGCAGCTTGTCAAGCAGGGGGCTTCAGCCCCAGCATTTT. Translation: CASSLSSRGLQPQHF. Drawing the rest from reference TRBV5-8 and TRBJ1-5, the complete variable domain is EAGVTQSPTHLIKTRGQQATLRCSPISGHTSVYWYQQALGLGLQFLLWYDEGEERNRGNFPPRFSGRQFPNYSSELNVNALELEDSALYLCASSLSSRGLQPQHFGDGTRLSIL.

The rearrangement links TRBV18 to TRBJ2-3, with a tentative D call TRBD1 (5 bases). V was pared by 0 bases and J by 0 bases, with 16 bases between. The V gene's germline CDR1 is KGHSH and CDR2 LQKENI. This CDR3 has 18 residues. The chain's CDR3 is CASSPPTTGAVSTDTQYF. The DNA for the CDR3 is TGTGCCAGCTCACCACCGACAACTGGGGCTGTTAGCACAGATACGCAGTATTTT.

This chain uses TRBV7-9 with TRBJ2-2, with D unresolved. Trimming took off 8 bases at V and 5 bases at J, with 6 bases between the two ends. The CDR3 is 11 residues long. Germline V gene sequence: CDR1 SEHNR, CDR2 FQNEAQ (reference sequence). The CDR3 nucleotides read TGTGCCAGCCCTGAGACCGGGGAGCTGTTTTTT. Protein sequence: CASPETGELFF.

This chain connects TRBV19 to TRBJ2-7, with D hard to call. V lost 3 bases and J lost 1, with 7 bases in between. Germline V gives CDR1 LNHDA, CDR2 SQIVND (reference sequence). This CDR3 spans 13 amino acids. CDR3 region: CASSIRLSYEQYF. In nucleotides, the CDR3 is TGTGCCAGTAGTATCAGGTTATCCTACGAGCAGTACTTC. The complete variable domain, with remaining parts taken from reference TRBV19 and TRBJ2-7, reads DGGITQSPKYLFRKEGQNVTLSCEQNLNHDAMYWYRQDPGQGLRLIYYSQIVNDFQKGDIAEGYSVSREKKESFPLTVTSAQKNPTAFYLCASSIRLSYEQYFGPGTRLTVT.

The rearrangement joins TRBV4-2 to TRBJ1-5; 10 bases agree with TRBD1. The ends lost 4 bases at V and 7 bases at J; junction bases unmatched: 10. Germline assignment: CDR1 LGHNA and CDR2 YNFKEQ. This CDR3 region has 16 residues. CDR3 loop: CASSPGTGALEQPQHF. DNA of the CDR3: TGTGCCAGCAGCCCCGGGACAGGGGCCCTCGAACAGCCCCAGCATTTT.

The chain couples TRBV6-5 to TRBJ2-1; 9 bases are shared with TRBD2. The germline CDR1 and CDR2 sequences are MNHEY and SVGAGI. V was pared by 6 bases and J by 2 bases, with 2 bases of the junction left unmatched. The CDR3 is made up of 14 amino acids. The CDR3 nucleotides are TGTGCCAGCAGACGCGGGGGGGCCTACAATGAGCAGTTCTTC. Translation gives CASRRGGAYNEQFF.

The CDR3 sequence: CASSPRDYLTGELFF. CDR3 coding DNA: TGTGCCAGCAGCCCCCGGGACTACCTCACCGGGGAGCTGTTTTTT. The chain carries TRBV9 and TRBJ2-2, with 7 positions matching TRBD2. This CDR3 has 15 amino acids. V shed 4 bases and J 4 bases; nucleotides not matched to a gene: 7. CDR1 is SGDLS and CDR2 is YYNGEE in the germline V gene.